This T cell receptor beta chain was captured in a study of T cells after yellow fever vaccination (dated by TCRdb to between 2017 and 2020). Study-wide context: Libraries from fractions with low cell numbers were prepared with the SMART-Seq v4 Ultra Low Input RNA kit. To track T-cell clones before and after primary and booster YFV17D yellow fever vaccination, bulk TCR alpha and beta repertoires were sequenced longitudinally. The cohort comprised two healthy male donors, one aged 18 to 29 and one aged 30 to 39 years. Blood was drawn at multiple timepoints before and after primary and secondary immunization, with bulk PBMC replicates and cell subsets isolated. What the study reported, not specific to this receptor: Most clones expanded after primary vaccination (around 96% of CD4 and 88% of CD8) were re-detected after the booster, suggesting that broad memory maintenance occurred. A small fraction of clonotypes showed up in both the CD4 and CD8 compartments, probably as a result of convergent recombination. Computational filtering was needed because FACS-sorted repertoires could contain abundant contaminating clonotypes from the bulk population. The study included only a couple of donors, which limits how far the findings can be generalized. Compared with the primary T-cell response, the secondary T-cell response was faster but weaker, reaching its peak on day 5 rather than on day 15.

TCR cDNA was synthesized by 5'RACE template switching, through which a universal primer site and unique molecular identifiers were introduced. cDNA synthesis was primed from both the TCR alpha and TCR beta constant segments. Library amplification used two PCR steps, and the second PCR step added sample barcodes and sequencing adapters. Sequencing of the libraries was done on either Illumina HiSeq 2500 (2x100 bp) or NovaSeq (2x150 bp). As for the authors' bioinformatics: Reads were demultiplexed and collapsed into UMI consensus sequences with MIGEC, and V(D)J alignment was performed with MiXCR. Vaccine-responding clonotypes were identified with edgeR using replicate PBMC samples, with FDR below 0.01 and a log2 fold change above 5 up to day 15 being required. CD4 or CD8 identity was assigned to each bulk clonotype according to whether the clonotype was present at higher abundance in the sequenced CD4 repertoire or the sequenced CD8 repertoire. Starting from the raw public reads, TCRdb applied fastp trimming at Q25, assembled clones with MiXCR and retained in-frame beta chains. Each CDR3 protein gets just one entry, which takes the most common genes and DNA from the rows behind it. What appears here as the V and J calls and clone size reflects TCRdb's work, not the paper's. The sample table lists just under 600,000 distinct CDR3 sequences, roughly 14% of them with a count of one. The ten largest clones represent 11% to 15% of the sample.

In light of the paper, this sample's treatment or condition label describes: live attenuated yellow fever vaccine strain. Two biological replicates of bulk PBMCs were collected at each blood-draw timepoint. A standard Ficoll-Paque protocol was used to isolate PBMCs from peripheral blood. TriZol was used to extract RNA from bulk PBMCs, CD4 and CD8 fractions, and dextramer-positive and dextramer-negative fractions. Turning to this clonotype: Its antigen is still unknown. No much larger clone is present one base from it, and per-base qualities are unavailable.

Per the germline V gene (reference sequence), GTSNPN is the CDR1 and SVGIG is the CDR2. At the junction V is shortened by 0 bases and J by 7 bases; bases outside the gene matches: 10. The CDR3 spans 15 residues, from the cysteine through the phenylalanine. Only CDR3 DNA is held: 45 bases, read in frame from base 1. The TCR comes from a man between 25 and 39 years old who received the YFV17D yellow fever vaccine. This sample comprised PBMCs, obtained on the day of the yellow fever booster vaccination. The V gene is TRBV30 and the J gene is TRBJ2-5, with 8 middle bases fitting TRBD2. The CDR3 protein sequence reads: CAWSVLAGMTSTQYF. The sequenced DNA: TGTGCCTGGAGTGTATTAGCGGGAATGACGTCGACCCAGTACTTC. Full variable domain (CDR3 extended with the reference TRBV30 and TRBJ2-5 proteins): SQTIHQWPATLVQPVGSPLSLECTVEGTSNPNLYWYRQAAGRGLQLLFYSVGIGQISSEVPQNLSASRPQDRQFILSSKKLLLSDSGFYLCAWSVLAGMTSTQYFGPGTRLLVL.